This record covers a single T cell receptor beta chain. Trimming took 6 bases from V and 4 from J; bases not matched to a gene: 5. The CDR3 loop spans 14 amino acids. Germline-derived CDR1 and CDR2 are MNHEY and SVGAGI. This entry belongs to a study of OX40 agonist ivuxolimab in advanced cancers. Study at large: Averaging 60 years in age, with a range of roughly 20 to 80, the cohort was around 87% male.

Clones were read by immunoSEQ multiplex PCR, and TCRdb kept only the in-frame ones, dropping some. The table lists about 95,000 clones, 90% to 95% of them singletons. The sample consisted of CD4+ or CD8+ T cells sorted from blood, taken in a trial of the OX40 agonist ivuxolimab. This rearrangement joins TRBV6-5 to TRBJ1-5, with 8 bases fitting TRBD1. This TCR derives from an adult with an advanced solid tumor such as melanoma, head and neck, liver or kidney cancer. CDR3 DNA: TGTGCCAGCAGCTGGACAGGGATTAATCAGCCCCAGCATTTT. Translation gives CASSWTGINQPQHF.